This T cell receptor beta chain was profiled in a study of T cell repertoires in cytomegalovirus infection. Turning to the study itself: An indication of both CMV infection and matching HLA type came from public TCR beta signatures.

Study-level findings and limits: Cumulative frequency of public TCR beta families picked out carriers of CMV plus the relevant HLA. In two of eight donors, the top clonotype was HLA-C-restricted CMV-specific.

CDR3 length: 13 residues. Trimming took off 5 bases at V and 5 bases at J, with 12 bases between the two ends. The V gene's germline CDR1 is SGHNT and CDR2 YENEEA. This clonotype was detected a few times. Its specificity is unknown. One entry per CDR3 protein results from TCRdb running MiXCR on the reads. The table shows some 700,000 distinct CDR3 sequences, with 35% occurring only once. This TCR came from a human donor in good health (CMV status not recorded). Some clones in this sample may be carry-over from other donors' samples. This rearrangement joins TRBV11-3 to TRBJ2-5; D is undetermined. The material sequenced was PBMCs. The DNA of the CDR3 is TGTGCCAGCAGCACTTCCCGGGCGGAGACCCAGTACTTC. Translation: CASSTSRAETQYF.